These 24 T cell receptor beta chains came from one sample sequenced in a study of blood T cell repertoires in COVID-19. The method was immunoSEQ multiplex PCR; TCRdb's version includes in-frame clones alone and lacks a portion of them. The table includes about 180,000 clones, 65% to 90% detected once. Source material: PBMCs or T cells enriched from blood (not recorded which). These receptors were taken from a man aged 45-60 years who had recovered from COVID-19.

The chain recombines TRBV4-2 with TRBJ1-2, with 7 bases matching TRBD1. V shed 3 bases and J 4 bases; nucleotides not matched to a gene: 8. The CDR3 runs to 15 residues. CDR1 is LGHNA, CDR2 YNFKEQ, per germline. The CDR3 sequence is CASSHEGQNLYGYTF. The CDR3 nucleotides are TGTGCCAGCAGCCATGAGGGACAGAATCTCTATGGCTACACCTTC.

The rearrangement uses TRBV6-5 and TRBJ2-3, with 10 bases lining up with TRBD2. This CDR3 contains 14 residues. The V gene's germline CDR1 is MNHEY and CDR2 SVGAGI. V was clipped by 6 bases and J by 6 bases; unmatched bases: 6. The chain's CDR3 is CASRFSGGYDTQYF. The CDR3, as DNA: TGTGCCAGCAGGTTTAGCGGGGGGTATGATACGCAGTATTTT.

The V gene is TRBV6-5, the J gene TRBJ1-1; perhaps TRBD1 as D (6 bases). CDR1 MNHEY and CDR2 SVGAGI come from the germline V gene. Trimming shortened V by 0 bases and J by 10 bases, and 12 bases separated the two germline ends. The CDR3 length is 13 residues. The CDR3, as DNA: TGTGCCAGCAGTTACTCACCAGGGGTGGCAGCTTTCTTT. Translation gives CASSYSPGVAAFF.

The chain carries TRBV5-5 and TRBJ1-1; possible D gene TRBD1, 5 bases. V gave up 2 bases and J gave up 1 base, with 9 bases separating them. The CDR3 is 14 residues long. CDR1 and CDR2 (germline): SGHKS, YYEKEE (reference sequence). The CDR3 DNA follows: TGTGCCAGCAGCTTATACGGACAGAACACTGAAGCTTTCTTT. Protein: CASSLYGQNTEAFF.

Of note for this clone: This sample also contains other DNA sequences that code for the same CDR3. V gene TRBV30 combines with J gene TRBJ1-1, with no clear D. Trimming left V 5 bases short and J 0 bases short, with 4 bases between. CDR3 length equals 11 residues. Germline V lookup: CDR1 GTSNPN, CDR2 SVGIG (reference sequence). CDR3: CAWSVNTEAFF. The CDR3 coding sequence is TGTGCCTGGTCGGTGAACACTGAAGCTTTCTTT.

The chain combines TRBV21-1 with TRBJ1-2. TRBV21-1 is recorded as a pseudogene. CDR3 length: 12 residues. The CDR3 DNA sequence: TGTGCCAGCAGCAAACGGCGGTGGGGCTACACCTTC. Encoded protein: CASSKRRWGYTF.

The rearrangement uses TRBV30 and TRBJ1-1; 7 positions agree with TRBD1. V trimming: 4 bases; J trimming: 7 bases; junction bases outside the gene matches: 9. This CDR3 spans 13 amino acids. Looked up from germline, CDR1 is GTSNPN and CDR2 is SVGIG (reference sequence). The CDR3 DNA reads TGTGCCTGGACCCTGAGGGGGCTGGATGAAGCTTTCTTT. This codes for CAWTLRGLDEAFF.

The chain joins TRBV3-1 (or the pseudogene TRBV3-2) to TRBJ2-5; 8 positions agree with TRBD1. CDR1 and CDR2 (germline): LGHDT, YNNKEL (reference sequence). J gave up 5 bases and V 3 bases, and 2 bases lay outside the gene matches. The CDR3 is made up of 13 amino acids. The CDR3 sequence is CASSHNRGETQYF. The CDR3 DNA follows: TGTGCCAGCAGCCACAACAGGGGGGAGACCCAGTACTTC.

The rearrangement links TRBV7-8 to TRBJ2-7; D is possibly TRBD1 (5 bases). Germline CDR1 reads SGHVS; CDR2 reads FQNEAQ. The germline V and J ends were trimmed by 4 bases and 5 bases, with 15 bases remaining between them. The length of the CDR3 is 14 residues. The CDR3 DNA follows: TGTGCCAGCAGCTCATTGACAGTCCCAAACGAGCAGTACTTC. This codes for CASSSLTVPNEQYF.

This clone was found a few times. The rearrangement links TRBV3-1 (or the pseudogene TRBV3-2) to TRBJ2-1; TRBD2 aligns across 11 bases. CDR3 length equals 16 residues. The V and J ends lost 0 bases and 8 bases, in that order; junction bases with no gene match: 6. Germline values: CDR1 LGHDT, CDR2 YNNKEL (reference sequence). DNA for the CDR3: TGTGCCAGCAGCCAAGACCTAGCGGGGGGTGAGGATGAGCAGTTCTTC. It codes for CASSQDLAGGEDEQFF.

The gene calls are TRBV6-1 and TRBJ1-2; 8 bases are shared with TRBD1. The ends lost 3 bases at V and 4 bases at J; junction bases unmatched: 4. This CDR3 comprises 14 residues. Germline CDR1 reads MNHNS; CDR2 reads SASEGT. The CDR3 protein is CASSEAGGFYGYTF. For the CDR3, the DNA is TGTGCCAGCAGTGAGGCAGGGGGCTTCTATGGCTACACCTTC.

The chain uses TRBV3-1 (or the pseudogene TRBV3-2) and TRBJ2-1, with TRBD1 identical over 7 bases. J gave up 9 bases and V 4 bases, and 9 bases lay outside the gene matches. The CDR3 extends over 14 amino acids. CDR1 LGHDT and CDR2 YNNKEL come from the germline V gene (reference sequence). CDR3: CASSRRQGISEQFF. CDR3 nucleotides: TGTGCCAGCAGCCGCCGACAGGGAATCAGTGAGCAGTTCTTC.

This clone appeared a few times. V and J are TRBV6-5 and TRBJ1-1; D call uncertain. With 6 bases removed from V and 2 bases from J, the gap between germline ends came to 10 bases. This CDR3 region has 13 residues. The V gene's germline CDR1 is MNHEY and CDR2 SVGAGI. CDR3 sequence reads: CASRRRSNTEAFF. DNA of the CDR3: TGTGCCAGCAGACGACGGAGTAACACTGAAGCTTTCTTT.

The chain combines TRBV18 with TRBJ1-1; 9 bases fit TRBD1. This CDR3 spans 15 amino acids. Germline V gives CDR1 KGHSH, CDR2 LQKENI. Losses at the gene ends were 3 bases for V and 1 base for J; bases not matched to a gene: 3. The CDR3 region is CASSPRTGANTEAFF. CDR3 bases: TGTGCCAGCTCACCCCGGACAGGGGCGAACACTGAAGCTTTCTTT.

The J gene is TRBJ1-2, the V gene TRBV30; tentative D call: TRBD1 (5 bases). Trimming pared 1 base from V and 3 bases from J, leaving 9 bases between. The germline V gene encodes CDR1 GTSNPN and CDR2 SVGIG (reference sequence). CDR3 length equals 13 residues. The CDR3 sequence: CAWSAGQDYGYTF. CDR3 DNA sequence: TGTGCCTGGAGTGCAGGGCAGGACTATGGCTACACCTTC.

In this sample, this clone turned up once. The same CDR3 can be traced to other DNA sequences in this sample. The chain employs TRBV6-5 and TRBJ1-2, with TRBD1 matching over 10 bases. The CDR3 consists of 14 residues. V trimming: 2 bases; J trimming: 8 bases; junction bases outside the gene matches: 5. The germline gives CDR1 MNHEY, CDR2 SVGAGI. CDR3 protein: CASSYTGQGRGYTF. DNA of the CDR3: TGTGCCAGCAGTTACACGGGACAGGGGAGAGGCTACACCTTC.

This clone was seen more than once but under ten times. This chain connects TRBV19 to TRBJ1-5; no definite D call. The CDR3 extends over 16 amino acids. Trimming shortened V by 5 bases and J by 0 bases, and 14 bases separated the two germline ends. The germline V gene encodes CDR1 LNHDA and CDR2 SQIVND (reference sequence). CDR3 nucleotides: TGTGCCAGTAGTTTGAACGGTTTTAATAGCAATCAGCCCCAGCATTTT. Encoded protein: CASSLNGFNSNQPQHF.

This chain joins TRBV4-2 and TRBJ1-6, with no clear D. The CDR3 is 13 residues long. Per germline, CDR1 LGHNA and CDR2 YNFKEQ. Trimming stripped 0 bases from V and 8 bases from J, with 5 bases between. DNA of the CDR3: TGTGCCAGCAGCCAAGAGCGTTATTCACCCCTCCACTTT. The encoded protein is CASSQERYSPLHF.

The V and J genes are TRBV4-1 and TRBJ1-1, with 9 bases identical to TRBD1. This CDR3 is built from 15 residues. V lost 3 bases to trimming and J lost 5 bases; unmatched junction nucleotides: 7. CDR1 is MGHRA and CDR2 is YSYEKL in the germline V gene. This CDR3 reads CASSQQHRGRTEAFF. CDR3 DNA: TGCGCCAGCAGCCAGCAACACAGGGGGCGGACTGAAGCTTTCTTT.

This clone was found once. The rearrangement links TRBV4-1 to TRBJ2-5; D is undetermined. V lost 0 bases to trimming and J lost 5 bases, with 13 bases between them. Germline values: CDR1 MGHRA, CDR2 YSYEKL. The CDR3 is made up of 15 amino acids. CDR3 nucleotides: TGCGCCAGCAGCCAAGATCTTGAGGAGACGGAGACCCAGTACTTC. Translating it yields CASSQDLEETETQYF.

The chain employs TRBV10-3 and TRBJ1-1, with D tentatively TRBD1 (5 bases). Germline CDR1 ENHRY, CDR2 SYGVKD. The germline V and J ends were trimmed by 1 base and 6 bases, with 12 bases remaining between them. CDR3 length: 14 amino acids. The CDR3 loop reads CAISEFDSRAEAFF. In DNA, the CDR3 is TGTGCCATCAGTGAGTTCGACTCCAGGGCTGAAGCTTTCTTT.

This clone has more than one count but fewer than ten. CDR3 nucleotides: TGTGCCAGCAGCCTCGGGACAGCCAAGAACACTGAAGCTTTCTTT. It specifies CASSLGTAKNTEAFF. The V and J genes are TRBV11-2 and TRBJ1-1; 7 nucleotides agree with TRBD1. J gave up 1 base and V 5 bases, and 7 bases lay outside the gene matches. Germline loops: CDR1 SGHAT, CDR2 FQNNGV. This CDR3 region has 15 residues.

The chain employs TRBV5-1 and TRBJ2-2; TRBD2 might be the D (7 bases). Trimming removed 0 bases at V and 1 base at J, with 19 bases between. This CDR3 has 19 residues. Germline V gene sequence: CDR1 SGHRS, CDR2 YFSETQ. The CDR3 sequence is CASSLEGGLPTLNTGELFF. The CDR3 nucleotides read TGCGCCAGCAGCTTGGAGGGGGGACTACCAACATTGAACACCGGGGAGCTGTTTTTT.

The chain combines TRBV7-9 with TRBJ1-2; perhaps TRBD1 as D (6 bases). This CDR3 has 15 amino acids. Trimming removed 1 base from V and 0 bases from J, with 9 bases in between. CDR1 is SEHNR, CDR2 FQNEAQ, per germline (reference sequence). The CDR3 DNA reads TGTGCCAGCAGCTTAGGCCAGGGGACTAACTATGGCTACACCTTC. It codes for CASSLGQGTNYGYTF.